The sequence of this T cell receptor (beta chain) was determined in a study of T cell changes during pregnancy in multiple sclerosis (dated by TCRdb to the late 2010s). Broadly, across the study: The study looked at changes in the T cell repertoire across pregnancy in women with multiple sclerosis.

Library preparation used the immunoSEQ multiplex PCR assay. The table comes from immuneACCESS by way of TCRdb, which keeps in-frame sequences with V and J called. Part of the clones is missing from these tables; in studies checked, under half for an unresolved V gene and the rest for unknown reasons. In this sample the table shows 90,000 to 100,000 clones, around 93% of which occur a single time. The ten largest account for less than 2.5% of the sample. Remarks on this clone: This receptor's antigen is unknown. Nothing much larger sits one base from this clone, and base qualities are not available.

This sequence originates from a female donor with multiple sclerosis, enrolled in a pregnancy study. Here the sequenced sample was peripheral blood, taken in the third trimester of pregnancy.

The CDR3 amino acid sequence is: CASSPTGLAGGYEQYF. The DNA sequence is given as TGTGCCAGCAGCCCGACGGGACTAGCGGGAGGGTACGAGCAGTACTTC. This sequence uses TRBV5-6 and TRBJ2-7, and 16 junction bases match TRBD2. The germline V end is reduced by 4 bases and the J end by 4 bases; junction bases left unmatched: 5. The CDR3 covers 16 residues, taking in both the cysteine and the phenylalanine. Only the CDR3 part of the read is kept: 48 bases, read in frame from the first base. CDR1 is given as SGHDT and CDR2 as YYEEEE, both from the germline V gene.